This is a list of T cell receptor beta chains from one sample in a study of long-term antiretroviral therapy in people with HIV. The data were produced by immunoSEQ multiplex PCR, yet TCRdb's version contains in-frame clones alone and is incomplete. The sample holds some 47,000 clones, roughly 95% seen once. The specimen was unsorted PBMCs, collected 3.7 years after starting antiretroviral therapy. Source of these receptors: a woman aged 45 to 65 with HIV. Both conserved end residues are part of each CDR3.

cdr3_length: 13; v_call: TRBV6-5; cdr3_aa: CASSPLRGTEAFF
cdr3_length: 13; v_call: TRBV19; cdr3_aa: CASSIDYQETQYF
cdr3_length: 16; v_call: TRBV10-3; cdr3_aa: CAISERLAGEADTQYF
cdr3_length: 14; v_call: TRBV11-2; cdr3_aa: CASSSGQFNQPQHF
cdr3_length: 17; v_call: TRBV18; cdr3_aa: CASSPPVPAGYYNEQFF
cdr3_length: 16; v_call: TRBV2; cdr3_aa: CASSEGGTPWSEEQFF
cdr3_length: 14; v_call: TRBV7-3; cdr3_aa: CASSPEGVKNEQFF
cdr3_length: 13; v_call: TRBV7-7; cdr3_aa: CASSHGQQETQYF
cdr3_length: 13; v_call: TRBV2; cdr3_aa: CASNRVSDYGYTF
cdr3_length: 14; v_call: TRBV10-3; cdr3_aa: CASRLGTGNYGYTF
cdr3_length: 18; v_call: TRBV2; cdr3_aa: CASSATGPLLLSSYEQYF
cdr3_length: 14; v_call: TRBV6-1; cdr3_aa: CASSASGLAYEQYF
cdr3_length: 16; v_call: TRBV2; cdr3_aa: CASSVRGMNSGNTIYF
cdr3_length: 15; v_call: TRBV7-2; cdr3_aa: CASSFIAGESYEQYF
cdr3_length: 16; v_call: TRBV27; cdr3_aa: CASSFGEGRMVWGYTF
cdr3_length: 14; v_call: TRBV19; cdr3_aa: CASSKQGRGTEAFF
cdr3_length: 14; v_call: TRBV10-2; cdr3_aa: CASKNSGGADTQYF
cdr3_length: 16; v_call: TRBV4-1; cdr3_aa: CASSRTGESSYNEQFF
cdr3_length: 15; v_call: TRBV4-3; cdr3_aa: CASSQGDSGTYEQYF
cdr3_length: 14; v_call: TRBV19; cdr3_aa: CASSISYRLYGYTF
cdr3_length: 11; v_call: TRBV2; cdr3_aa: CASSASIEQFF
cdr3_length: 15; v_call: TRBV6-5; cdr3_aa: CASRDEGLGNTEAFF
cdr3_length: 14; v_call: TRBV25-1; cdr3_aa: CASSGRMNTGELFF
cdr3_length: 11; v_call: TRBV7-9; cdr3_aa: CASSPITEAFF
cdr3_length: 11; v_call: TRBV20-1; cdr3_aa: CSAKTGNTIYF
cdr3_length: 14; v_call: TRBV19; cdr3_aa: CASSIGGVQETQYF
cdr3_length: 14; v_call: TRBV5-1; cdr3_aa: CASSLGQSNYGYTF
cdr3_length: 15; v_call: TRBV6-4; cdr3_aa: CASSDSIGGRDTQYF
cdr3_length: 15; v_call: TRBV5-1; cdr3_aa: CASSLMGDSHYGYTF
cdr3_length: 15; v_call: TRBV5-6; cdr3_aa: CASSPPGEGDTEAFF
cdr3_length: 13; v_call: TRBV19; cdr3_aa: CASSPGPVYGYTF
cdr3_length: 14; v_call: TRBV27; cdr3_aa: CASKKGTGVYEQYF
cdr3_length: 13; v_call: TRBV7-9; cdr3_aa: CASSSYLNTEAFF
cdr3_length: 13; v_call: TRBV30; cdr3_aa: CAWSMGQGNGYTF
cdr3_length: 14; v_call: TRBV7-8; cdr3_aa: CASSSGQPNTEAFF
cdr3_length: 13; v_call: TRBV9; cdr3_aa: CASSVADRRTQYF
cdr3_length: 14; v_call: TRBV27; cdr3_aa: CASSPRGGNQPQHF
cdr3_length: 14; v_call: TRBV2; cdr3_aa: CASREGLLNYGYTF
cdr3_length: 17; v_call: TRBV7-2; cdr3_aa: CASSSGTGVVRNEKLFF
cdr3_length: 16; v_call: TRBV4-2; cdr3_aa: CASSPRTGGMNTEAFF
cdr3_length: 15; v_call: TRBV19; cdr3_aa: CASSITGLNNYGYTF
cdr3_length: 14; v_call: TRBV6-1; cdr3_aa: CASTDRIGGYGYTF
cdr3_length: 14; v_call: TRBV7-9; cdr3_aa: CASSLGSAVYGYTF
cdr3_length: 14; v_call: TRBV6-5; cdr3_aa: CASSSGTANQPQHF
cdr3_length: 15; v_call: TRBV7-9; cdr3_aa: CASSPQGAHAGELFF
cdr3_length: 15; v_call: TRBV5-4; cdr3_aa: CASSLGSGSGNTIYF
cdr3_length: 17; v_call: TRBV4-1; cdr3_aa: CASSHPRVGQGTDTQYF
cdr3_length: 15; v_call: TRBV5-6; cdr3_aa: CASSFENLPLYEQYF
cdr3_length: 14; v_call: TRBV5-1; cdr3_aa: CASSLSPSTDTQYF
cdr3_length: 15; v_call: TRBV7-3; cdr3_aa: CASSPLTGGGSGYTF
cdr3_length: 15; v_call: TRBV7-2; cdr3_aa: CASSLGRTDNYGYTF
cdr3_length: 17; v_call: TRBV28; cdr3_aa: CASSLFPGQGFGNEQFF
cdr3_length: 16; v_call: TRBV10-2; cdr3_aa: CASSNPGQSSYNEQFF
cdr3_length: 14; v_call: TRBV7-3; cdr3_aa: CASSPAGGTDAQYF
cdr3_length: 16; v_call: TRBV7-3; cdr3_aa: CASSLGVAGNQETQYF
cdr3_length: 16; v_call: TRBV6-6; cdr3_aa: CASSYGAGGDGYGYTF
cdr3_length: 16; v_call: TRBV19; cdr3_aa: CASSIEVGAAGSPLHF
cdr3_length: 15; v_call: TRBV19; cdr3_aa: CASSIGLAGTGELFF
cdr3_length: 15; v_call: TRBV11-2; cdr3_aa: CASSLVGTPAGELFF
cdr3_length: 18; v_call: TRBV5-1; cdr3_aa: CASSREVAGLSGANVLTF